This T cell receptor (beta chain) was documented in a study of cytomegalovirus exposure and HLA in healthy donors. Study-level background: The approximately 120 validation repertoires, a later analysis reported, used the same platform as the approximately 670 repertoires from the first cohort. General observations from the study: It was reported that the classifier diagnosed cytomegalovirus status with high specificity and sensitivity in both the original and validation cohorts. Among TCR beta chains, those listed as cytomegalovirus-associated numbered about 160. A few of the chains that were CMV-associated were confirmed in vitro to be specific for CMV antigens.

As for this clone: Antigen unknown.

TCRdb's table, derived via immunoSEQ multiplex PCR, lists solely in-frame clones and lacks some. The sample yields roughly 65,000 clones, about nine tenths seen once. This CDR3 has 14 amino acids. V was clipped by 4 bases and J by 1 base, with 10 bases between them. Looked up from germline, CDR1 is KGHSH and CDR2 is LQKENI. This clonotype originated in a man younger than 35 in good health and CMV-seronegative. Sample: PBMCs. The chain links TRBV18 to TRBJ1-1; possibly TRBD1 for D (5 bases). For the CDR3, the DNA is TGTGCCAGCTCACTAGCTCAGGGGAACACTGAAGCTTTCTTT. This sequence encodes CASSLAQGNTEAFF.